A single sample gave rise to the 11 T cell receptor beta chains below, sequenced in a study of OX40 agonist ivuxolimab in advanced cancers. The method was immunoSEQ multiplex PCR; TCRdb's version includes in-frame clones alone and lacks a portion of them. The sample has under 85,000 clones, approximately 90% seen once. The sample was CD4+ or CD8+ T cells sorted from blood, taken in a trial of the OX40 agonist ivuxolimab. Receptors were obtained from an adult with an advanced solid tumor such as melanoma, head and neck, liver or kidney cancer.

This clone was found once. The chain employs TRBV6-4 and TRBJ2-7; 9 bases fit TRBD1. V shed 6 bases, J shed 5 bases, and the junction held 5 bases outside the gene matches. CDR3 size: 13 residues. The germline gives CDR1 MRHNA, CDR2 SNTAGT. The CDR3 reads CASRTGQGDEQYF. The CDR3 DNA reads TGTGCCAGCAGGACGGGACAGGGAGACGAGCAGTACTTC.

This chain uses TRBV7-2 with TRBJ1-2, with TRBD1 as a possible D gene (5 bases). V lost 1 base to trimming and J lost 5 bases, with 17 bases between them. This CDR3 has 16 amino acids. The germline V gene has CDR1 SGHTA and CDR2 FQGNSA. CDR3 residues: CASSLGWGDLAYGYTF. CDR3 nucleotide sequence: TGTGCCAGCAGCTTAGGGTGGGGGGACTTAGCATATGGCTACACCTTC.

There are a few counts of this clone. The rearrangement links TRBV19 to TRBJ2-7; no clear D. Per germline, CDR1 LNHDA and CDR2 SQIVND (reference sequence). The CDR3 has 15 amino acids. Trimming left V 8 bases short and J 1 base short, with 18 bases between. This CDR3 reads CASSVDGRLSYEQYF. The CDR3 nucleotides read TGTGCCAGTTCAGTCGACGGCCGTTTATCCTACGAGCAGTACTTC.

This clone was counted once. This rearrangement joins TRBV6-5 to TRBJ2-1, with D possibly TRBD1 on 5 matching bases. This CDR3 has 13 amino acids. Trimming stripped 6 bases from V and 9 bases from J, with 15 bases between. Germline V gives CDR1 MNHEY, CDR2 SVGAGI. The CDR3 protein is CASSRTERGEQFF. The CDR3 DNA reads as TGTGCCAGCAGCCGAACCGAAAGGGGTGAGCAGTTCTTC.

The V gene is TRBV10-2, the J gene TRBJ2-1; 11 bases line up with TRBD2. V gave up 6 bases and J gave up 5 bases; unmatched junction bases: 9. The CDR3 covers 16 residues. CDR1 and CDR2 from the germline V gene are WSHSY and SAAADI. The CDR3 reads CASSDVTSGRNNEQFF. The CDR3 region has the DNA TGCGCCAGCAGCGATGTTACTAGCGGGAGAAACAATGAGCAGTTCTTC.

The rearrangement links TRBV5-4 to TRBJ2-1; 7 bases fit TRBD1. The CDR3 extends over 15 amino acids. After removal of 4 bases from V and 4 bases from J, the junction contained 8 bases not matched to a gene. Germline V gene sequence: CDR1 SGHNT, CDR2 YYREEE (reference sequence). In DNA, the CDR3 is TGTGCCAGCAGCCTGGGACAGACATTATACAATGAGCAGTTCTTC. It yields the protein CASSLGQTLYNEQFF.

The V and J genes are TRBV30 and TRBJ2-7, with D perhaps TRBD1 or TRBD2 (5 bases each). V gave up 3 bases and J gave up 7 bases, with 19 bases separating them. The CDR3 contains 14 residues. The germline CDR1 and CDR2 sequences are GTSNPN and SVGIG (reference sequence). The DNA for the CDR3 is TGTGCCTGGAGGGTGCAGGGCGGGCTGGGGGAGCAGTACTTC. It encodes CAWRVQGGLGEQYF.

The rearrangement links TRBV5-1 to TRBJ1-1; no clear D. Trimming took off 6 bases at V and 4 bases at J, with 13 bases between the two ends. Germline assignment: CDR1 SGHRS and CDR2 YFSETQ. The CDR3 is 13 amino acids. The DNA for the CDR3 is TGCGCCAGCACCGCGGAAAGGGCCACTGAAGCTTTCTTT. Encoded protein: CASTAERATEAFF. The variable domain in full, with the rest retrieved from reference TRBV5-1 and TRBJ1-1, is KAGVTQTPRYLIKTRGQQVTLSCSPISGHRSVSWYQQTPGQGLQFLFEYFSETQRNKGNFPGRFSGRQFSNSRSEMNVSTLELGDSALYLCASTAERATEAFFGQGTRLTVV.

This clone was seen only a few times. This chain connects TRBV19 to TRBJ2-2; D ambiguous. The CDR3 contains 17 residues. Deletions cut 5 bases from V and 6 bases from J, with 22 bases between. CDR1 is LNHDA and CDR2 is SQIVND in the germline V gene (reference sequence). The CDR3 DNA sequence: TGTGCCAGTAGTGGGTCTTGGCAGTCGGTTGGGGCCGGGGAGCTGTTTTTT. This translates into CASSGSWQSVGAGELFF.

The V and J genes are TRBV5-1 and TRBJ2-7; D gene uncertain. Trimming left V 0 bases short and J 2 bases short, with 6 bases between. CDR1 is SGHRS, CDR2 YFSETQ, per germline. This CDR3 has 13 amino acids. Here the CDR3 DNA reads TGCGCCAGCAGCTTGGAACTGACCTACGAGCAGTACTTC. Translated: CASSLELTYEQYF.

V gene TRBV5-6 combines with J gene TRBJ1-5; 8 bases line up with TRBD1. The CDR3 is 15 amino acids. The V gene end was trimmed by 4 bases and the J gene end by 3 bases; junction bases not matched to a gene: 6. CDR1 SGHDT and CDR2 YYEEEE come from the germline V gene. Here the CDR3 DNA reads TGTGCCAGCAGCAGCAGACAGGGGATCAATCAGCCCCAGCATTTT. Translated, it gives CASSSRQGINQPQHF.